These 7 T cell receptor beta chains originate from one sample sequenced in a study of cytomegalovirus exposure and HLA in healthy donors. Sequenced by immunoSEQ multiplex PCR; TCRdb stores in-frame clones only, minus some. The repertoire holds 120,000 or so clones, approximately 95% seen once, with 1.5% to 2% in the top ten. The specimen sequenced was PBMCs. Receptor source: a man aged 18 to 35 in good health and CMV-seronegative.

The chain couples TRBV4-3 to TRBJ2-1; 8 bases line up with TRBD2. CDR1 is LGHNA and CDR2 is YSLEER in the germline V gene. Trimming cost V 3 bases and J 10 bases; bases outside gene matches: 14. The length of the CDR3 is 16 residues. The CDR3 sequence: CASSHLAGGPVSEQFF. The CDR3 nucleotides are TGCGCCAGCAGCCACTTGGCGGGAGGCCCGGTGTCGGAGCAGTTCTTC.

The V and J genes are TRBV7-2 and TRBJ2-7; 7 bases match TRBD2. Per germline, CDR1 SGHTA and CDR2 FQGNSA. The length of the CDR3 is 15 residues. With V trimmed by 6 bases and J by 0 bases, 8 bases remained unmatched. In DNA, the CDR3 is TGTGCCAGCAGAACAGCGGGAATGAGCTCCTACGAGCAGTACTTC. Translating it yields CASRTAGMSSYEQYF.

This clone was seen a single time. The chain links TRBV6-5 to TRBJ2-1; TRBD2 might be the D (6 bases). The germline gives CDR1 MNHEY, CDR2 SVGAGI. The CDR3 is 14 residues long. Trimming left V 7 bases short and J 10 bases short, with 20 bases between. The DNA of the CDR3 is TGTGCCAGCACCCTTACCCCTGGACTATACGAGCAGTTCTTC. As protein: CASTLTPGLYEQFF.

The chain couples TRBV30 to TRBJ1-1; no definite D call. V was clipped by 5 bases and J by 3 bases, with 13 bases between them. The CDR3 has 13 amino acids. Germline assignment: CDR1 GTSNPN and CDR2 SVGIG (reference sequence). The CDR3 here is CAWGPGRDTEAFF. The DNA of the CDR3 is TGTGCCTGGGGACCTGGGCGGGACACTGAAGCTTTCTTT.

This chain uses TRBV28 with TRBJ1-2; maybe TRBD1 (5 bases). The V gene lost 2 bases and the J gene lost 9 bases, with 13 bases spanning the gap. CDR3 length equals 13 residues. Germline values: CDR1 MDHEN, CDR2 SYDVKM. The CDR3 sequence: CASSLTQGESYTF. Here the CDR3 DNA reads TGTGCCAGCAGTTTAACCCAGGGTGAGAGCTACACCTTC.

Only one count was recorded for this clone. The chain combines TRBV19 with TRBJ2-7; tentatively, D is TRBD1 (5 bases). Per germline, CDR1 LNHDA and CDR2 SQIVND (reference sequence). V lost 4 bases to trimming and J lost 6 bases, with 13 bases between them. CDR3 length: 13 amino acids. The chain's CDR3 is CASSTQGYGEQYF. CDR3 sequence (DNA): TGTGCCAGTAGTACCCAGGGTTACGGCGAGCAGTACTTC.

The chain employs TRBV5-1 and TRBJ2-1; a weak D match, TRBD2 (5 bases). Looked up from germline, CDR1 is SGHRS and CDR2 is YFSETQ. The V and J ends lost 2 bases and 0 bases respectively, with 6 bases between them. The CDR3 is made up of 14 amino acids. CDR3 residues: CASSLGSSYNEQFF. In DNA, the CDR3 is TGCGCCAGCAGCTTAGGGAGCTCCTACAATGAGCAGTTCTTC.